This T cell receptor (beta chain) is from a study of OX40 agonist ivuxolimab in advanced cancers. Study-wide context: Dose-escalation patients were diagnosed with hepatocellular carcinoma, melanoma, renal cell cancer or head and neck cancer. Those enrolled were about 80% male, with a mean age of around 60 years and ages from about 20 to 80.

The V and J ends lost 6 bases and 7 bases, in that order; junction bases with no gene match: 6. Germline CDR1 is MNHNS and CDR2 is SASEGT. CDR3 length: 13 residues. General study points: Expanded clones were, on average, more numerous among CD8+ T cells than CD4+.

The protocol was immunoSEQ multiplex PCR, while the TCRdb copy is restricted to in-frame clones and leaves out a portion. The top ten hold about 1.2% of the sample, which has about 61,000 clones, about 85% seen once. Of note for this clone: Its antigen is currently unknown.

The sequence was obtained from an adult with an advanced solid tumor such as melanoma, head and neck, liver or kidney cancer. The sample here was CD4+ or CD8+ T cells sorted from blood, taken in a trial of the OX40 agonist ivuxolimab. The V call is TRBV6-1, the J call TRBJ1-5; 7 nucleotides align to TRBD1. This chain's CDR3 is CASSPQGGQPQHF. The CDR3 region has the DNA TGTGCCAGCAGCCCCCAGGGGGGACAGCCCCAGCATTTT.